The rows below give T cell receptor beta chains drawn from one sample of a study of shared clonotypes between healthy human individuals. This table comes from immunoSEQ multiplex PCR, and its TCRdb copy is limited to in-frame clones, with some not included. The table has around 2,100,000 clones, roughly 95% seen once. Sample: naive CD8+ T cells sorted from blood. These receptors originate from a man between 18 and 29 years old in good health. Both conserved end residues are part of each CDR3. The D gene is left open where the match is weak. Only part of the rows carry a size: once, few, many, or a class if the clone is expanded.

size: -; J: TRBJ1-2; V: TRBV30; D: TRBD1; DNA: TGTGCCTGGGGCCCCCTCGACAGGGTAAGTGGTGGCTACACCTTC; CDR3: CAWGPLDRVSGGYTF
size: -; J: TRBJ2-5; V: TRBV7-6; D: TRBD2; DNA: TGTGCCAGCAGCGGTCTTCGAGCGGGGGGGCTAGAGACCCAGTACTTC; CDR3: CASSGLRAGGLETQYF
size: -; J: TRBJ1-1; V: TRBV27; D: -; DNA: TGTGCCAGCAGTTGGGCAGGAAACACTGAAGCTTTCTTT; CDR3: CASSWAGNTEAFF
size: -; J: TRBJ1-1; V: TRBV5-5; D: -; DNA: TGTGCCAGCAGCTTGCGGGGTCCCTCGTTCGAAGCTTTCTTT; CDR3: CASSLRGPSFEAFF
size: -; J: TRBJ2-5; V: TRBV11-2; D: TRBD2; DNA: TGTGCCAGCAGCTTAGGAGTATCGTCGGGAGGGCCCTTGGAGACCCAGTACTTC; CDR3: CASSLGVSSGGPLETQYF
size: -; J: TRBJ2-7; V: TRBV27; D: TRBD1; DNA: TGTGCCAGCAGTTTATCAGGGGGCGATCCCTACGAGCAGTACTTC; CDR3: CASSLSGGDPYEQYF
size: -; J: TRBJ2-1; V: TRBV13; D: -; DNA: TGTGCCAGCAGCTTAGGCCTTAACAATGAGCAGTTCTTC; CDR3: CASSLGLNNEQFF
size: -; J: TRBJ1-1; V: TRBV6-5; D: TRBD1; DNA: TGTGCCAGCAGTTACTCGCAGGGGGCGAACACTGAAGCTTTCTTT; CDR3: CASSYSQGANTEAFF
size: -; J: TRBJ1-1; V: TRBV13; D: TRBD1; DNA: TGTGCCAGCAGCGTTCGACAGGGAAGGAACACTGAAGCTTTCTTT; CDR3: CASSVRQGRNTEAFF
size: once; J: TRBJ2-7; V: TRBV28; D: TRBD1; DNA: TGTGCCAGCAGTTTTCAGGGGGCCACCTACGAGCAGTACTTC; CDR3: CASSFQGATYEQYF
size: -; J: TRBJ2-2; V: TRBV19; D: TRBD2; DNA: TGTGCCAGTAGTATAACGGGAGGGGGCACCGGGGAGCTGTTTTTT; CDR3: CASSITGGGTGELFF
size: -; J: TRBJ2-7; V: TRBV15; D: -; DNA: TGTGCCACCAGCAGAGGAACAGAAAGGTCCTACGAGCAGTACTTC; CDR3: CATSRGTERSYEQYF
size: few; J: TRBJ1-2; V: TRBV6-1; D: -; DNA: TGTGCCACGCGCGGGGGGCTAGACTATGGCTACACCTTC; CDR3: CATRGGLDYGYTF
size: once; J: TRBJ1-1; V: TRBV19; D: -; DNA: TGTGCCAGTAGTATAGACCACACGATTACGAACACTGAAGCTTTCTTT; CDR3: CASSIDHTITNTEAFF
size: -; J: TRBJ2-3; V: TRBV4-1; D: -; DNA: TGCGCCAGCAGCCAAGCTCCCACAGATACGCAGTATTTT; CDR3: CASSQAPTDTQYF
size: -; J: TRBJ2-7; V: TRBV4-1; D: TRBD2; DNA: TGCGCCAGCAGCTCCTCCTCCGGGACTAGCTACGAGCAGTACTTC; CDR3: CASSSSSGTSYEQYF
size: -; J: TRBJ2-2; V: TRBV27; D: -; DNA: TGTGCCAGCAAGCCTCTCGGACCGTCGAACACCGGGGAGCTGTTTTTT; CDR3: CASKPLGPSNTGELFF
size: few; J: TRBJ2-7; V: TRBV14; D: TRBD1; DNA: TGTGCCAGCAGCCAAGATCTGGGACAGGGGACTTACGAGCAGTACTTC; CDR3: CASSQDLGQGTYEQYF
size: -; J: TRBJ1-1; V: TRBV9; D: -; DNA: TGTGCCAGCAGCCCGCTAGACGGGAACACTGAAGCTTTCTTT; CDR3: CASSPLDGNTEAFF
size: -; J: TRBJ2-2; V: TRBV27; D: -; DNA: TGTGCCAGCAGTTACGACAGTTGGGGGCCCACCGGGGAGCTGTTTTTT; CDR3: CASSYDSWGPTGELFF
size: -; J: TRBJ2-7; V: TRBV27; D: TRBD1; DNA: TGTGCCAGCAGCCACTTGGGACAGGGGGGGAACTACGAGCAGTACTTC; CDR3: CASSHLGQGGNYEQYF
size: -; J: TRBJ2-6; V: TRBV6-1; D: TRBD1; DNA: TGTGCCAGCAGTGAGACAGGGGTCGGGGCCAACGTCCTGACTTTC; CDR3: CASSETGVGANVLTF
size: -; J: TRBJ2-5; V: TRBV27; D: -; DNA: TGTGCCAGCAGTCCGTTCGGGGAGACCCAGTACTTC; CDR3: CASSPFGETQYF
size: once; J: TRBJ2-5; V: TRBV6-5; D: TRBD2; DNA: TGTGCCAGCAGGACTAGCGGGGCAGCTCGTGAGACCCAGTACTTC; CDR3: CASRTSGAARETQYF
size: once; J: TRBJ2-5; V: TRBV30; D: -; DNA: TGTGCCTGGAGTCCCCGGACTGGTCTTAGACAAGAGACCCAGTACTTC; CDR3: CAWSPRTGLRQETQYF
size: -; J: TRBJ1-6; V: TRBV30; D: TRBD1; DNA: TGTGCCTGGAGTGGTCCAGGGGGGATTTCACCCCTCCACTTT; CDR3: CAWSGPGGISPLHF
size: -; J: TRBJ1-2; V: TRBV9; D: -; DNA: TGTGCCAGCAGCCCGGGGGGCCACTATGGCTACACCTTC; CDR3: CASSPGGHYGYTF
size: -; J: TRBJ2-7; V: TRBV5-8; D: -; DNA: TGTGCCAGCAGCTTGGCCGGATTCGAAGAGCAGTACTTC; CDR3: CASSLAGFEEQYF
size: -; J: TRBJ2-3; V: TRBV7-2; D: -; DNA: TGTGCCAGCAGCTGGCAAGCAGATACGCAGTATTTT; CDR3: CASSWQADTQYF
size: once; J: TRBJ2-5; V: TRBV6-1; D: -; DNA: TGTGCCAGCAGTGAGATAGGGGGGCCCGAGACCCAGTACTTC; CDR3: CASSEIGGPETQYF
size: -; J: TRBJ2-5; V: TRBV9; D: TRBD1; DNA: TGTGCCAGCAGCCCCGGGACAGCCGAGGCAGAGACCCAGTACTTC; CDR3: CASSPGTAEAETQYF
size: -; J: TRBJ2-7; V: TRBV27; D: -; DNA: TGTGCCAGCAGTTTTGGGCGGGATAGGGAGCAGTACTTC; CDR3: CASSFGRDREQYF
size: -; J: TRBJ2-3; V: TRBV7-2; D: -; DNA: TGTGCCAGCAGCGCTTTTGAAGATACGCAGTATTTT; CDR3: CASSAFEDTQYF
size: -; J: TRBJ2-7; V: TRBV5-6; D: -; DNA: TGTGCCAGCAGCGCCGTTACAGGAAGGTTGTCCTACGAGCAGTACTTC; CDR3: CASSAVTGRLSYEQYF
size: -; J: TRBJ2-7; V: TRBV2; D: TRBD1; DNA: TGTGCCAGCTTCCTGGGACAGGGCGAGCAGTACTTC; CDR3: CASFLGQGEQYF
size: -; J: TRBJ2-7; V: TRBV19; D: TRBD2; DNA: TGTGCCAGTAGGCTTACTAGCGGAGAAACCTACGAGCAGTACTTC; CDR3: CASRLTSGETYEQYF
size: -; J: TRBJ1-6; V: TRBV4-1; D: -; DNA: TGCGCCAGCAGCCAGGAGGGGGAACCCTATAATTCACCCCTCCACTTT; CDR3: CASSQEGEPYNSPLHF
size: -; J: TRBJ2-7; V: TRBV5-6; D: TRBD1; DNA: TGTGCCAGCAGCTTCGGGACAGGGGCTCACGAGCAGTACTTC; CDR3: CASSFGTGAHEQYF
size: -; J: TRBJ2-1; V: TRBV11-2; D: -; DNA: TGTGCCAGCAGCTCCTCACGGGGGCCCTCCTACAATGAGCAGTTCTTC; CDR3: CASSSSRGPSYNEQFF
size: -; J: TRBJ2-5; V: TRBV13; D: -; DNA: TGTGCCAGCAGCTTAGGATCCCCGGGAGAGCAAGAGACCCAGTACTTC; CDR3: CASSLGSPGEQETQYF
size: -; J: TRBJ2-3; V: TRBV29-1; D: TRBD2; DNA: TGCAGCGTTACCTCGGCGGGGGTGTCAGATACGCAGTATTTT; CDR3: CSVTSAGVSDTQYF
size: -; J: TRBJ2-7; V: TRBV27; D: TRBD2; DNA: TGTGCCAGCAGTCCCCGAGCGGGAGGGCCCTACGAGCAGTACTTC; CDR3: CASSPRAGGPYEQYF